Listed below are T cell receptor beta chains from one sample, sequenced in a study of early T cells in non-severe SARS-CoV-2 infection. One entry per CDR3 protein results from TCRdb running MiXCR on the 5' RACE reads. The table has 50,000 to 65,000 distinct CDR3 sequences, around 20% seen once; the top ten hold 16%. Sequencing was performed on whole blood, taken at baseline. The source of these receptors is an adult who was a healthcare worker with PCR-confirmed SARS-CoV-2 infection or an uninfected control (not recorded which). CDR3s include the opening cysteine and the closing phenylalanine or tryptophan. D genes are given only for firm matches. The listing skips clone size in some rows; elsewhere it reads once, few, many or a size class.

CDR3: CASSLYPGGSGGTDTQYF; DNA: TGTGCCAGCAGCTTATATCCAGGAGGAAGCGGGGGCACAGATACGCAGTATTTT; D: TRBD2; J: TRBJ2-3; size: many; V: TRBV7-2
CDR3: CASRRGGSSGNTIYF; DNA: TGTGCCAGCAGGAGGGGCGGATCCTCTGGAAACACCATATATTTT; D: .; J: TRBJ1-3; size: .; V: TRBV7-2
CDR3: CASSPDRGRAYGYTF; DNA: TGTGCCAGCAGTCCTGACAGGGGTCGGGCCTATGGCTACACCTTC; D: TRBD1; J: TRBJ1-2; size: few; V: TRBV12-3/TRBV12-4
CDR3: CASSYTSSGTEAFF; DNA: TGTGCCAGCAGTTACACGAGTTCAGGCACTGAAGCTTTCTTT; D: .; J: TRBJ1-1; size: few; V: TRBV6-6
CDR3: CASSQDTYGLGPGNTIYF; DNA: TGCGCCAGCAGCCAAGATACCTATGGCCTCGGACCTGGAAACACCATATATTTT; D: .; J: TRBJ1-3; size: many; V: TRBV4-1
CDR3: CASSYPDLTGQYF; DNA: TGTGCCAGCAGTTACCCGGACCTTACCGGGCAGTATTTT; D: .; J: TRBJ2-3; size: many; V: TRBV6-6
CDR3: CASSEQGLVEQYF; DNA: TGTGCCAGCAGTGAACAGGGTTTAGTCGAGCAGTACTTC; D: .; J: TRBJ2-7; size: many; V: TRBV2
CDR3: CAWSALAGSTDTQYF; DNA: TGTGCCTGGAGCGCACTAGCAGGGAGCACAGATACGCAGTATTTT; D: .; J: TRBJ2-3; size: few; V: TRBV30
CDR3: CASSLGRFNEQFF; DNA: TGTGCCAGCAGCCTGGGGCGTTTCAATGAGCAGTTCTTC; D: .; J: TRBJ2-1; size: .; V: TRBV11-1
CDR3: CASSPRAGGGYTGELFF; DNA: TGTGCCAGCAGCCCCCGCGCGGGCGGGGGGTACACCGGGGAGCTGTTTTTT; D: TRBD2; J: TRBJ2-2; size: .; V: TRBV7-8
CDR3: CASSLDRGLDTGELFF; DNA: TGTGCCAGCAGCTTAGACAGGGGGCTGGACACCGGGGAGCTGTTTTTT; D: TRBD1; J: TRBJ2-2; size: .; V: TRBV13
CDR3: CASSQEGVKGGTQYF; DNA: TGTGCCAGCAGCCAAGAGGGGGTAAAGGGTGGTACGCAGTATTTT; D: .; J: TRBJ2-3; size: .; V: TRBV3-1
CDR3: CASSYPAFPRGKNIQYF; DNA: TGTGCCAGCAGTTACCCAGCTTTTCCGAGGGGCAAAAACATTCAGTACTTC; D: .; J: TRBJ2-4; size: many; V: TRBV6-5
CDR3: CASSLAGSRNIQYF; DNA: TGTGCCAGCAGCCTTGCCGGGTCACGAAACATTCAGTACTTC; D: .; J: TRBJ2-4; size: few; V: TRBV3-1
CDR3: CASSEGTGNYGYTF; DNA: TGTGCCAGCAGTGAAGGGACAGGGAACTATGGCTACACCTTC; D: TRBD1; J: TRBJ1-2; size: few; V: TRBV6-1
CDR3: CASSSRDLTDTQYF; DNA: TGTGCCAGCAGTTCCCGGGACTTAACAGATACGCAGTATTTT; D: .; J: TRBJ2-3; size: few; V: TRBV27
CDR3: CASSLSGAGLASSYNEQFF; DNA: TGTGCCAGCAGTTTATCAGGAGCGGGTCTTGCAAGCTCCTACAATGAGCAGTTCTTC; D: .; J: TRBJ2-1; size: .; V: TRBV6-5
CDR3: CASSNPRGAGANVLTF; DNA: TGTGCCAGCAGTAACCCCAGGGGAGCCGGGGCCAACGTCCTGACTTTC; D: .; J: TRBJ2-6; size: many; V: TRBV28
CDR3: CATMGDTGELFF; DNA: TGTGCCACCATGGGGGACACCGGGGAGCTGTTTTTT; D: .; J: TRBJ2-2; size: .; V: TRBV24-1
CDR3: CASGLVTGVGGEQFF; DNA: TGTGCTAGTGGTTTGGTCACGGGGGTTGGAGGTGAGCAGTTCTTC; D: .; J: TRBJ2-1; size: .; V: TRBV12-5
CDR3: CASSLSSGVETQYF; DNA: TGTGCCAGCAGCTTGTCTAGCGGGGTAGAGACCCAGTACTTC; D: TRBD2; J: TRBJ2-5; size: few; V: TRBV5-5
CDR3: CASSFGPLYEQYF; DNA: TGTGCCAGCAGCTTTGGACCTCTCTACGAGCAGTACTTC; D: .; J: TRBJ2-7; size: .; V: TRBV5-5
CDR3: CATSRDRGSYEQYF; DNA: TGTGCCACCAGCAGGGACAGGGGCTCCTACGAGCAGTACTTC; D: TRBD1; J: TRBJ2-7; size: few; V: TRBV15
CDR3: CAIRATSVLTF; DNA: TGTGCCATCCGAGCCACCTCCGTCCTGACTTTC; D: .; J: TRBJ2-6; size: few; V: TRBV7-9
CDR3: CSVEIGGAIQETQYF; DNA: TGCAGCGTTGAAATAGGGGGGGCCATACAAGAGACCCAGTACTTC; D: .; J: TRBJ2-5; size: .; V: TRBV29-1
CDR3: CASSLASAEGYNEQFF; DNA: TGTGCCAGCAGCTTAGCTTCAGCGGAAGGGTACAATGAGCAGTTCTTC; D: .; J: TRBJ2-1; size: .; V: TRBV11-3
CDR3: CASSQLPLAGGNGDTQYF; DNA: TGTGCCAGCAGCCAACTCCCGCTAGCGGGGGGCAACGGAGATACGCAGTATTTT; D: TRBD2; J: TRBJ2-3; size: .; V: TRBV4-2
CDR3: CSVGDIEGWEQFF; DNA: TGCAGCGTTGGAGACATTGAAGGCTGGGAGCAGTTCTTC; D: .; J: TRBJ2-1; size: .; V: TRBV29-1
CDR3: CASSLKRDRVYNEQFF; DNA: TGTGCCAGCAGTTTAAAGAGGGACAGGGTATACAATGAGCAGTTCTTC; D: TRBD1; J: TRBJ2-1; size: many; V: TRBV27
CDR3: CASSPGQGSYEQYF; DNA: TGTGCCAGCAGTCCGGGACAGGGATCCTACGAGCAGTACTTC; D: TRBD1; J: TRBJ2-7; size: many; V: TRBV2
CDR3: CASSAPDRGPYYGYTF; DNA: TGTGCCAGCAGCGCGCCGGACAGGGGGCCCTACTATGGCTACACCTTC; D: TRBD1; J: TRBJ1-2; size: few; V: TRBV5-8
CDR3: CASSTPTGGYYGYTF; DNA: TGTGCCAGCAGCACCCCTACAGGGGGCTATTATGGCTACACCTTC; D: TRBD1; J: TRBJ1-2; size: many; V: TRBV7-9
CDR3: CASSASNTGELFF; DNA: TGTGCCAGCTCAGCTAGTAACACCGGGGAGCTGTTTTTT; D: .; J: TRBJ2-2; size: .; V: TRBV7-3
CDR3: CASSLIQGNRYTF; DNA: TGTGCCAGCAGCTTAATACAGGGGAATCGCTACACCTTC; D: TRBD1; J: TRBJ1-2; size: .; V: TRBV7-9
CDR3: CAWGRDRRYNEQFF; DNA: TGTGCCTGGGGCCGGGACAGAAGATACAATGAGCAGTTCTTC; D: TRBD1; J: TRBJ2-1; size: .; V: TRBV30
CDR3: CASSLEAGAAPDTQYF; DNA: TGTGCCAGCAGCTTAGAGGCGGGGGCGGCCCCAGATACGCAGTATTTT; D: .; J: TRBJ2-3; size: few; V: TRBV7-6
CDR3: CASSLLGRDTQYF; DNA: TGTGCTAGCAGCTTGCTGGGCCGGGATACGCAGTATTTT; D: .; J: TRBJ2-3; size: .; V: TRBV7-7
CDR3: CASSLTGQLLNTEAFF; DNA: TGTGCCAGCAGCTTAACCGGACAACTCCTGAACACTGAAGCTTTCTTT; D: .; J: TRBJ1-1; size: few; V: TRBV7-3
CDR3: CASSPLAGRRGYTF; DNA: TGTGCCAGTAGCCCTCTGGCCGGCCGACGTGGCTACACCTTC; D: .; J: TRBJ1-2; size: few; V: TRBV19
CDR3: CASREPGTDTEAFF; DNA: TGTGCCAGCAGGGAACCCGGGACAGACACTGAAGCTTTCTTT; D: TRBD1; J: TRBJ1-1; size: once; V: TRBV6-1
CDR3: CASSQGTEANTEAFF; DNA: TGTGCCAGCAGCCAAGGGACAGAAGCGAACACTGAAGCTTTCTTT; D: TRBD1; J: TRBJ1-1; size: .; V: TRBV27
CDR3: CASSLPGATYNEQFF; DNA: TGTGCCAGCAGCTTACCGGGGGCCACCTACAATGAGCAGTTCTTC; D: .; J: TRBJ2-1; size: few; V: TRBV7-9
CDR3: CASSQGNTGELFF; DNA: TGTGCCAGCAGCCAAGGAAACACCGGGGAGCTGTTTTTT; D: .; J: TRBJ2-2; size: .; V: TRBV3-1
CDR3: CASSSDRGYQPQHF; DNA: TGTGCCAGCAGCTCCGACAGGGGATATCAGCCCCAGCATTTT; D: TRBD1; J: TRBJ1-5; size: .; V: TRBV7-9
CDR3: CASSLGSQDRTEAFF; DNA: TGTGCCAGCAGCTTGGGATCTCAGGATCGCACTGAAGCTTTCTTT; D: .; J: TRBJ1-1; size: few; V: TRBV5-4
CDR3: CASSPRGGTDTQYF; DNA: TGTGCCAGCAGCCCCCGGGGGGGCACAGATACGCAGTATTTT; D: TRBD2; J: TRBJ2-3; size: few; V: TRBV7-9
CDR3: CASSPSGGTGELFF; DNA: TGTGCCAGCAGTCCTAGCGGGGGGACCGGGGAGCTGTTTTTT; D: TRBD2; J: TRBJ2-2; size: .; V: TRBV7-6
CDR3: CASRRLAGVYEQYF; DNA: TGTGCCAGCAGAAGACTAGCGGGGGTCTACGAGCAGTACTTC; D: TRBD2; J: TRBJ2-7; size: few; V: TRBV2
CDR3: CASSVSGTRSGSGNTIYF; DNA: TGTGCCAGCAGCGTGTCCGGGACTCGGTCAGGCTCTGGAAACACCATATATTTT; D: .; J: TRBJ1-3; size: .; V: TRBV6-1
CDR3: CASSQGPGPNPQEQFF; DNA: TGCGCCAGCAGCCAAGGTCCCGGACCCAACCCCCAGGAGCAGTTCTTC; D: .; J: TRBJ2-1; size: .; V: TRBV4-1
CDR3: CSARDFRGTQETQYF; DNA: TGCAGTGCTAGAGATTTCAGAGGGACCCAAGAGACCCAGTACTTC; D: .; J: TRBJ2-5; size: .; V: TRBV20-1
CDR3: CASSTPAPPGELFF; DNA: TGTGCCAGCTCGACTCCCGCACCCCCCGGGGAGCTGTTTTTT; D: .; J: TRBJ2-2; size: .; V: TRBV12-3/TRBV12-4
CDR3: CASSQTGTYEQYF; DNA: TGTGCCAGCAGCCAGACAGGCACCTACGAGCAGTACTTC; D: .; J: TRBJ2-7; size: .; V: TRBV3-1
CDR3: CASSFPGPDLAGGRHEQFF; DNA: TGTGCCAGCAGCTTTCCGGGCCCGGACCTAGCGGGTGGAAGGCATGAGCAGTTCTTC; D: TRBD2; J: TRBJ2-1; size: .; V: TRBV13
CDR3: CSALRGAYEQYF; DNA: TGCAGTGCTCTACGAGGAGCCTACGAGCAGTACTTC; D: .; J: TRBJ2-7; size: many; V: TRBV20-1